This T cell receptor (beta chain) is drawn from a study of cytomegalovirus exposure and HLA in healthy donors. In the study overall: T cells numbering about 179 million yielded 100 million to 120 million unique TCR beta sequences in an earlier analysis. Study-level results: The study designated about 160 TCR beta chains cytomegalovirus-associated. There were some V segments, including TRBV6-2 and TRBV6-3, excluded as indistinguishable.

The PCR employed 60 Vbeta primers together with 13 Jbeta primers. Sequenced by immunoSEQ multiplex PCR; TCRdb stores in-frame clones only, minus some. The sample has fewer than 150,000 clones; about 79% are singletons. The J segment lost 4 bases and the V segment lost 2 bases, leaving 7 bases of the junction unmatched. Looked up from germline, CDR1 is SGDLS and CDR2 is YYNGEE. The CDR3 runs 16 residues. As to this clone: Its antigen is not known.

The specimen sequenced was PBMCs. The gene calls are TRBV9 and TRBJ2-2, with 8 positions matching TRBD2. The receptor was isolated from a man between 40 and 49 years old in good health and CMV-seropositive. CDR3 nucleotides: TGTGCCAGCAGCGTCCGGGGGGGAGAGATCACCGGGGAGCTGTTTTTT. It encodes CASSVRGGEITGELFF.